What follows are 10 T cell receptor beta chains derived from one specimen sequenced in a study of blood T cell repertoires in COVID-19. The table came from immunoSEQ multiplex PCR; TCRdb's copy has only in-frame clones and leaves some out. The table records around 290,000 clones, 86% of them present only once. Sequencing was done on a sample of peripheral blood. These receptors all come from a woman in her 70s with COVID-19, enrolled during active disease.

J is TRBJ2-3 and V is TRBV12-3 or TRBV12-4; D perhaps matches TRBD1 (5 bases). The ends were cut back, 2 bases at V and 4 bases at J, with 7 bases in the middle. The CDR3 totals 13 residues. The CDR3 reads CASSLWGADTQYF. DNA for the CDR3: TGTGCCAGCAGTTTATGGGGCGCAGATACGCAGTATTTT.

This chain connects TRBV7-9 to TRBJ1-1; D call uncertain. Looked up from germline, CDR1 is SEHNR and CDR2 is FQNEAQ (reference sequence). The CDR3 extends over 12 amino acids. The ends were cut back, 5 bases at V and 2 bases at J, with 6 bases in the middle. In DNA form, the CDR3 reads TGTGCCAGCAGCCCCCTCAACACTGAAGCTTTCTTT. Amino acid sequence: CASSPLNTEAFF. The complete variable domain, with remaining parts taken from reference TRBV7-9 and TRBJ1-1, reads DTGVSQNPRHKITKRGQNVTFRCDPISEHNRLYWYRQTLGQGPEFLTYFQNEAQLEKSRLLSDRFSAERPKGSFSTLEIQRTEQGDSAMYLCASSPLNTEAFFGQGTRLTVV.

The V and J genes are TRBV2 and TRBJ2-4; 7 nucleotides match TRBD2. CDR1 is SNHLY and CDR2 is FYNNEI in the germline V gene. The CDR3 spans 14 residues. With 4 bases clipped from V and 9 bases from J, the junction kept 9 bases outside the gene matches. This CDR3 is CASSAGGNLRIQYF. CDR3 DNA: TGTGCCAGCAGTGCGGGAGGAAACCTACGCATTCAGTACTTC.

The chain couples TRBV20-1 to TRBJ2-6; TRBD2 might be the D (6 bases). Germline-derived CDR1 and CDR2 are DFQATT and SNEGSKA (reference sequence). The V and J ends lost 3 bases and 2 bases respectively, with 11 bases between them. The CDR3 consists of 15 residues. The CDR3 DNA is TGCAGTGCTAGTGAAGGAGGGACTGGGGCCAACGTCCTGACTTTC. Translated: CSASEGGTGANVLTF.

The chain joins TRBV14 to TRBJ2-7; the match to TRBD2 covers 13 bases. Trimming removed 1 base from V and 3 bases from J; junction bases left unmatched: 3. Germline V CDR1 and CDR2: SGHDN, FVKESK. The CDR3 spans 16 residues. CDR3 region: CASSQVGLAGSYEQYF. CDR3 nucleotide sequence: TGTGCCAGCAGCCAAGTGGGACTAGCGGGGAGCTACGAGCAGTACTTC.

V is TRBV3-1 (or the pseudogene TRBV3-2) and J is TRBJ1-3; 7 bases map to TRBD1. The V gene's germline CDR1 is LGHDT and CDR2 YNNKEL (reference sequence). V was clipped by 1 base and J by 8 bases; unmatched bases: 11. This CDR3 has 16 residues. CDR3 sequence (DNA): TGTGCCAGCAGCCAAGCCCTAGCAGACAGGGTATACACCATATATTTT. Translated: CASSQALADRVYTIYF.

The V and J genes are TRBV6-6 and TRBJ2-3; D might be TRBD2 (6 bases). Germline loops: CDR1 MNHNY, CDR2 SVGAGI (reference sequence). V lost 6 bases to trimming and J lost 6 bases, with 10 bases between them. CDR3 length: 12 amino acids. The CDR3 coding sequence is TGTGCCAGCAGAGGAGGGGTGGATACGCAGTATTTT. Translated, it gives CASRGGVDTQYF.

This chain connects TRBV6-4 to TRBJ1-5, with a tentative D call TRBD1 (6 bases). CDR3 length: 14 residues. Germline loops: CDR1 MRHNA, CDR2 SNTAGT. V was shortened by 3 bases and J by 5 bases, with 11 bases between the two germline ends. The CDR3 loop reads CASSEGAGYQPQHF. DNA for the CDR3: TGTGCCAGCAGTGAGGGGGCAGGATATCAGCCCCAGCATTTT.

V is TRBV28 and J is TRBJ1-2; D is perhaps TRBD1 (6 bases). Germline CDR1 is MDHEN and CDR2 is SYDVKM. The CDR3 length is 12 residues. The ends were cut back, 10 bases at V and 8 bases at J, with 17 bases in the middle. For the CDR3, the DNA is TGTGCCACCCCCGCGGGGGACACGGGCTACACCTTC. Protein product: CATPAGDTGYTF.

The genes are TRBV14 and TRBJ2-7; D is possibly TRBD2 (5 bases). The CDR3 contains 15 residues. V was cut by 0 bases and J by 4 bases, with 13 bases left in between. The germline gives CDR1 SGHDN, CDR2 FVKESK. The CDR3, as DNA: TGTGCCAGCAGCCAAGAGACCCTCCCGGGGTACGAGCAGTACTTC. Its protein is CASSQETLPGYEQYF.